This T cell receptor (beta chain) was sequenced for a study of blood T cell repertoires in COVID-19. Study context: Acute and convalescent COVID-19 samples came from the United States, Italy and Spain.

The ends lost 6 bases at V and 0 bases at J; junction bases unmatched: 7. The CDR3 has 15 amino acids. Germline CDR1 reads LGHNA; CDR2 reads YSLEER. Original data processing: For nucleated cells, counts were estimated from reference gene primer amplification. Generated by immunoSEQ multiplex PCR, the TCRdb table keeps only in-frame clones and is missing some. V and J calls and clone size are those listed in that table; D and trimming were worked out from the DNA. Among 45,000 or so clones listed, about 80% were seen once. The sequenced sample consisted of peripheral blood. This chain joins TRBV4-3 and TRBJ1-1, with 7 positions matching TRBD1. The receptor was derived from a man aged 65-85 years with acute or convalescent COVID-19. The CDR3 loop reads CASSHTGALNTEAFF. CDR3 nucleotide sequence: TGCGCCAGCAGTCACACAGGGGCCCTGAACACTGAAGCTTTCTTT.